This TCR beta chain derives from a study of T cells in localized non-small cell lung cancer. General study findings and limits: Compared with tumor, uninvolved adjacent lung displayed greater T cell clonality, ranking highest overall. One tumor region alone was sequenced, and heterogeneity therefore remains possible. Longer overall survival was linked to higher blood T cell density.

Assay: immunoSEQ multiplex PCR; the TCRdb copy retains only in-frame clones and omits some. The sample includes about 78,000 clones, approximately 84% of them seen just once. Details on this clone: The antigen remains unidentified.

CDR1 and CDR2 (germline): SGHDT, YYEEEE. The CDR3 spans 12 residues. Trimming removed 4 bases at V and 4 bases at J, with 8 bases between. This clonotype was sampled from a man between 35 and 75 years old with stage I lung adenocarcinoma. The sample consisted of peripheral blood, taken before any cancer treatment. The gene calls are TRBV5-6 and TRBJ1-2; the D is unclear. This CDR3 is CASSPGSYGYTF. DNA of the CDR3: TGTGCCAGCAGCCCGGGGTCCTATGGCTACACCTTC.